The 28 T cell receptor beta chains reported below all come from one sample, sequenced in a study of a mutant IDH1 vaccine in newly diagnosed glioma. The table came from immunoSEQ multiplex PCR; TCRdb's copy has only in-frame clones and leaves some out. The table lists nearly 50,000 clones, 84% of them singletons. The time point: week 47, end of study. Each vaccine dose was 300 ug of mutant IDH1 20-mer peptide, with topical imiquimod. Their target antigens are unknown. The source material was PBMCs, sampled from a glioma patient whose treatment included an IDH1 peptide vaccine. These receptors were taken from a woman aged 25 to 39 with glioma. Some clones in this sample may be carry-over from other donors' samples.

This chain connects TRBV4-1 to TRBJ2-5, with 9 positions matching TRBD2. J was trimmed by 6 bases and V by 4 bases; bases with no gene match: 3. This CDR3 region has 13 residues. Germline V gene data show CDR1 as MGHRA and CDR2 as YSYEKL. DNA of the CDR3: TGCGCCAGCAGCCCGGGACTAGCTAAGACCCAGTACTTC. Its protein product is CASSPGLAKTQYF.

The CDR3 reads CASKDQETQYF. DNA of the CDR3: TGCGCCAGCAAGGACCAAGAGACCCAGTACTTC. The chain is built from TRBV5-1 and TRBJ2-5; D is uncertain. With 6 bases removed from V and 0 bases from J, the gap between germline ends came to 3 bases. The germline V gene encodes CDR1 SGHRS and CDR2 YFSETQ. CDR3 length: 11 residues.

The chain recombines TRBV4-1 with TRBJ2-7, with TRBD2 identical over 11 bases. The CDR3 is 16 residues long. Germline trimming cut 4 bases from V and 4 bases from J; bases unmatched to any gene: 9. Germline V CDR1 and CDR2: MGHRA, YSYEKL. DNA for the CDR3: TGCGCCAGCAGCCGATATAGCGGGAGGGAGTTTTACGAGCAGTACTTC. It encodes CASSRYSGREFYEQYF.

The V and J genes are TRBV4-1 and TRBJ2-1; 11 bases align to TRBD2. The CDR3 consists of 18 residues. CDR1 and CDR2 (germline): MGHRA, YSYEKL. V gave up 1 base and J gave up 0 bases; unmatched junction bases: 5. The CDR3: CASSQGLAGISSYNEQFF. The CDR3 region has the DNA TGCGCCAGCAGCCAAGGACTAGCGGGGATTAGCTCCTACAATGAGCAGTTCTTC.

This clone was seen more than once but under ten times. The V gene is TRBV10-1, the J gene TRBJ1-2; D gene unclear. The CDR3 length is 13 residues. Trimming removed 0 bases at V and 5 bases at J, with 7 bases between. The germline V gene encodes CDR1 WNHNN and CDR2 SYGVQD (reference sequence). CDR3 in DNA: TGCGCCAGCAGTGAGTCGGAAGGGTATGGCTACACCTTC. It specifies CASSESEGYGYTF.

This clone is labeled as medium-sized. The rearrangement uses TRBV27 and TRBJ2-3, with unresolved D. The CDR3 is made up of 14 amino acids. Trimming took 3 bases from V and 2 from J, leaving 9 bases between them. CDR1 is MNHEY and CDR2 is SMNVEV in the germline V gene (reference sequence). The CDR3 reads CASSFNRITDTQYF. DNA for the CDR3: TGTGCCAGCAGTTTTAACAGAATCACAGATACGCAGTATTTT.

The chain recombines TRBV30 with TRBJ1-3, with a weak D call TRBD1 (5 bases). The V gene's germline CDR1 is GTSNPN and CDR2 SVGIG (reference sequence). Trimming shortened V by 2 bases and J by 0 bases, and 8 bases separated the two germline ends. The CDR3 extends over 14 amino acids. CDR3 region: CAWSRQLSGNTIYF. The CDR3 coding sequence is TGTGCCTGGAGTCGACAGCTCTCTGGAAACACCATATATTTT.

The chain links TRBV6-8 to TRBJ2-1; TRBD1 or TRBD2 may be the D gene (6 bases each). The CDR3 runs 17 residues. Looked up from germline, CDR1 is MNHGY and CDR2 is SAAAGT. With 2 bases removed from V and 6 bases from J, the gap between germline ends came to 20 bases. The CDR3 DNA reads TGTGCCAGCAGTTACAGGAACAGGGAGGATCTACCCAATGAGCAGTTCTTC. Its protein is CASSYRNREDLPNEQFF.

The chain employs TRBV7-9 and TRBJ1-3; TRBD1 is a possible D gene (6 bases). Trimming removed 5 bases at V and 4 bases at J, with 18 bases between. Germline loops: CDR1 SEHNR, CDR2 FQNEAQ (reference sequence). The CDR3 is made up of 16 amino acids. The CDR3 bases are TGTGCCAGCAGCCGCGAGGGGGGGTCTGGGGGAAACACCATATATTTT. Its protein is CASSREGGSGGNTIYF.

The chain recombines TRBV7-9 with TRBJ2-7; TRBD1 aligns across 10 bases. This CDR3 is 18 amino acids long. The germline CDR1 and CDR2 sequences are SEHNR and FQNEAQ (reference sequence). J lost 1 base, V lost 1 base, and 10 bases had no gene match. CDR3 DNA sequence: TGTGCCAGCAGCTTAGAGGGACAGGGGTTTTATAGGTCCTACGAGCAGTACTTC. This sequence encodes CASSLEGQGFYRSYEQYF.

This chain links TRBV5-1 with TRBJ2-3, with TRBD2 matching 8 bases. The CDR3 has 16 amino acids. Unmatched junction bases numbered 9, after V lost 4 bases and J lost 2 bases. The V gene's germline CDR1 is SGHRS and CDR2 YFSETQ. This CDR3 is CASSDGRGGHTDTQYF. The CDR3, as DNA: TGCGCCAGCAGCGATGGTCGGGGGGGGCACACAGATACGCAGTATTTT.

This sequence joins TRBV7-9 and TRBJ1-2; D is perhaps TRBD1 (6 bases). The CDR3 length is 15 residues. Trimming removed 6 bases from V and 3 bases from J, with 17 bases in between. Germline V CDR1 and CDR2: SEHNR, FQNEAQ (reference sequence). CDR3 sequence reads: CASRWDIGVDYGYTF. In DNA, the CDR3 is TGTGCCAGCAGATGGGACATTGGTGTGGACTATGGCTACACCTTC.

This clone has just one count. This sequence joins TRBV9 and TRBJ1-2; D is possibly TRBD1 (6 bases). The CDR3 contains 13 residues. Deletions cut 4 bases from V and 6 bases from J, with 13 bases between. Germline V gives CDR1 SGDLS, CDR2 YYNGEE. The CDR3 protein is CASSPGGRDGYTF. CDR3 coding DNA: TGTGCCAGCAGCCCCGGGGGGCGTGATGGCTACACCTTC.

CDR3: CASSLSQETQYF. In DNA, the CDR3 is TGTGCCAGCAGCTTGAGCCAAGAGACCCAGTACTTC. This rearrangement joins TRBV5-4 to TRBJ2-5; D is ambiguous. V was shortened by 1 base and J by 1 base, with 2 bases between the two germline ends. The germline V gene encodes CDR1 SGHNT and CDR2 YYREEE (reference sequence). This CDR3 has 12 residues.

This clone was found a few times. J is TRBJ2-7 and V is TRBV14; D possibly corresponds to TRBD2 (6 bases). The CDR3 runs 14 residues. V gave up 4 bases and J gave up 2 bases, with 12 bases separating them. CDR1 and CDR2 (germline): SGHDN, FVKESK. CDR3 sequence: CASSRDSGTYEQYF. CDR3 DNA: TGTGCCAGCAGCCGGGATAGCGGAACCTACGAGCAGTACTTC.

The V and J genes are TRBV4-2 and TRBJ1-1; D is unclear. V shed 1 base and J shed 1 base, with 10 bases lying between them. The CDR3 consists of 15 residues. Per germline, CDR1 LGHNA and CDR2 YNFKEQ. The CDR3 sequence is CASSQGVGKNTEAFF. CDR3 nucleotide sequence: TGTGCCAGCAGCCAAGGGGTAGGGAAGAACACTGAAGCTTTCTTT.

V is TRBV19 and J is TRBJ2-1, with no clear D. Trimming took 5 bases from V and 4 from J, leaving 6 bases between them. The CDR3 sequence is 12 residues long. Germline V gene lookup returns CDR1 LNHDA and CDR2 SQIVND (reference sequence). CDR3 bases: TGTGCCAGTAGTCCCGGTTACAATGAGCAGTTCTTC. Its translation is CASSPGYNEQFF.

The chain combines TRBV11-2 with TRBJ1-1, with D unresolved. The CDR3 has 12 residues. V was cut by 5 bases and J by 7 bases, with 11 bases left in between. CDR1 and CDR2 from the germline V gene are SGHAT and FQNNGV. CDR3 sequence: CASSPDMGEAFF. The CDR3, as DNA: TGTGCCAGCAGCCCAGACATGGGTGAAGCTTTCTTT. Supplemented by reference TRBV11-2 and TRBJ1-1, the full variable domain reads EAGVAQSPRYKIIEKRQSVAFWCNPISGHATLYWYQQILGQGPKLLIQFQNNGVVDDSQLPKDRFSAERLKGVDSTLKIQPAKLEDSAVYLCASSPDMGEAFFGQGTRLTVV.

J is TRBJ1-1 and V is TRBV9, with D perhaps TRBD1 (6 bases). This CDR3 comprises 14 residues. The germline CDR1 and CDR2 sequences are SGDLS and YYNGEE. Trimming shortened V by 2 bases and J by 6 bases, and 14 bases separated the two germline ends. For the CDR3, the DNA is TGTGCCAGCAGCGTCACAGGGATGGGGGCTGAAGCTTTCTTT. This encodes CASSVTGMGAEAFF.

The chain employs TRBV11-3 and TRBJ1-1; unclear D gene. The germline gives CDR1 SGHNT, CDR2 YENEEA. The V gene lost 5 bases and the J gene lost 4 bases, with 11 bases spanning the gap. The CDR3 loop spans 13 amino acids. The CDR3 loop is CASSLTTGTEAFF. Written as DNA, the CDR3 is TGTGCCAGCAGCCTCACGACCGGCACTGAAGCTTTCTTT.

The genes are TRBV4-1 and TRBJ1-3; 9 bases fit TRBD1. The length of the CDR3 is 17 residues. Germline lookup yields CDR1 MGHRA and CDR2 YSYEKL. V shed 1 base, J shed 8 bases, and the junction held 12 bases outside the gene matches. The CDR3: CASSQAPLGQGRDTIYF. The CDR3 nucleotides are TGCGCCAGCAGCCAAGCCCCCCTAGGACAGGGGCGAGACACCATATATTTT.

This sequence joins TRBV30 and TRBJ2-7, with TRBD2 matching 10 bases. Germline CDR1 GTSNPN, CDR2 SVGIG (reference sequence). The CDR3 loop spans 17 amino acids. V gave up 0 bases and J gave up 8 bases; unmatched junction bases: 16. CDR3 DNA: TGTGCCTGGAGTGTACGCCGCGTACTAGCGGGATATTTGAAGCAGTACTTC. It specifies CAWSVRRVLAGYLKQYF. The entire variable domain, with the rest obtained from reference TRBV30 and TRBJ2-7, is as follows: SQTIHQWPATLVQPVGSPLSLECTVEGTSNPNLYWYRQAAGRGLQLLFYSVGIGQISSEVPQNLSASRPQDRQFILSSKKLLLSDSGFYLCAWSVRRVLAGYLKQYFGPGTRLTVT.

The chain combines TRBV19 with TRBJ2-7; weak D call: TRBD1 (6 bases). The CDR3 is made up of 14 amino acids. Trimming cost V 3 bases and J 3 bases, with 12 bases left between them. Germline-derived CDR1 and CDR2 are LNHDA and SQIVND (reference sequence). The CDR3 DNA sequence: TGTGCCAGTAGTATCCAGGACAGAGGCTACGAGCAGTACTTC. Its protein is CASSIQDRGYEQYF.

The chain is built from TRBV6-5 and TRBJ1-2; D is uncertain. The V end lost 0 bases, the J end lost 4 bases, and 15 bases lay between the germline ends. The germline CDR1 and CDR2 sequences are MNHEY and SVGAGI. The CDR3 length is 16 residues. In DNA form, the CDR3 reads TGTGCCAGCAGTTACTCGAAAACGGCAGGCCCCTATGGCTACACCTTC. This encodes CASSYSKTAGPYGYTF.

This clone turned up a few times. V usage is TRBV11-3 and J usage is TRBJ2-5, with no clear D. The CDR3 length is 12 residues. Germline assignment: CDR1 SGHNT and CDR2 YENEEA. The V gene lost 6 bases and the J gene lost 2 bases, with 7 bases spanning the gap. For the CDR3, the DNA is TGTGCCAGCAGGGGAAGACAAGAGACCCAGTACTTC. It specifies CASRGRQETQYF.

The J gene is TRBJ1-1, the V gene TRBV19; 7 nucleotides match TRBD1. This CDR3 is 12 amino acids long. In germline, CDR1 is LNHDA, CDR2 SQIVND (reference sequence). V lost 4 bases to trimming and J lost 8 bases; unmatched junction nucleotides: 4. This chain's CDR3 is CASSTQTGEAFF. CDR3 DNA: TGTGCCAGTAGTACTCAGACAGGGGAAGCTTTCTTT.

This chain joins TRBV29-1 and TRBJ2-7, with TRBD2 identical over 8 bases. Trimming removed 5 bases from V and 6 bases from J; junction bases left unmatched: 9. Germline V gene sequence: CDR1 SQVTM, CDR2 ANQGSEA. The length of the CDR3 is 13 residues. CDR3: CSVSSGGTSEQYF. The CDR3 coding sequence is TGCAGCGTTTCCAGCGGGGGAACGAGCGAGCAGTACTTC.

The V call is TRBV25-1, the J call TRBJ2-1; 12 nucleotides match TRBD2. J was trimmed by 4 bases and V by 10 bases; bases with no gene match: 8. Germline V gene lookup returns CDR1 MGHDK and CDR2 SYGVNS. This CDR3 is built from 15 residues. CDR3 residues: CATSPLAGGYNEQFF. DNA for the CDR3: TGTGCCACCTCTCCTCTAGCGGGAGGGTACAATGAGCAGTTCTTC.